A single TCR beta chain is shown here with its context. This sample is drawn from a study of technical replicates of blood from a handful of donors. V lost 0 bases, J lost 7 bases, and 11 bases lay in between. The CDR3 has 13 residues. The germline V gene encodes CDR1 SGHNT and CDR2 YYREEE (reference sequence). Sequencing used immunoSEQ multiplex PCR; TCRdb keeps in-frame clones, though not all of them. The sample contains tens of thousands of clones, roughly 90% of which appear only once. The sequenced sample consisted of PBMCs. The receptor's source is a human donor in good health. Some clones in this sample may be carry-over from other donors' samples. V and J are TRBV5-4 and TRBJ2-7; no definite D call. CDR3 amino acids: CASSLVVNGEQYF. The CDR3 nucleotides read TGTGCCAGCAGCTTGGTGGTCAACGGGGAGCAGTACTTC.